This is a list of T cell receptor beta chains from one sample in a study of blood T cell repertoires in COVID-19. Sequencing was performed with immunoSEQ multiplex PCR; in TCRdb, only in-frame clones are kept and a portion is missing. The table includes 150,000 to 200,000 clones, approximately 81% detected once. The material sequenced was peripheral blood. Every receptor here comes from a human donor with acute or convalescent COVID-19. The donor label of this sample is uncertain. Both conserved end residues are part of each CDR3. A D gene is named only where the DNA matches it firmly. For some rows the clone size is stated as once, few or many, or as a class when expanded; others skip it.

j_gene | abundance | v_gene | d_gene | len | CDR3aa | CDR3nt
TRBJ2-7 | - | TRBV13 | TRBD2 | 14 | CASSSTSGEDEQYF | TGTGCCAGCAGCTCTACTAGCGGGGAGGACGAGCAGTACTTC
TRBJ2-5 | - | TRBV7-8 | - | 13 | CASSTRGVKTQYF | TGTGCCAGCAGCACGCGGGGCGTAAAGACCCAGTACTTC
TRBJ2-3 | - | TRBV7-3 | - | 14 | CASSLGPYTDTQYF | TGTGCCAGCAGCTTGGGCCCTTACACAGATACGCAGTATTTT
TRBJ2-5 | once | TRBV11-2 | - | 15 | CASSPTQTGSETQYF | TGTGCCAGCAGCCCTACCCAAACAGGGTCGGAGACCCAGTACTTC
TRBJ2-3 | - | TRBV24-1 | - | 18 | CATGGGFPPLSSTDTQYF | TGTGCCACCGGAGGAGGCTTCCCTCCACTTTCTAGCACAGATACGCAGTATTTT
TRBJ2-7 | - | TRBV28 | - | 16 | CASSFGIARSSYEQYF | TGTGCCAGCAGTTTTGGGATAGCGCGTAGCTCCTACGAGCAGTACTTC
TRBJ2-5 | - | TRBV5-1 | TRBD2 | 16 | CASSSRLAGGQGTQYF | TGCGCCAGCAGCTCCCGACTAGCGGGGGGGCAAGGGACCCAGTACTTC
TRBJ2-1 | - | TRBV2 | TRBD2 | 13 | CASRLSGGAPQFF | TGTGCCAGCAGACTTAGCGGGGGGGCCCCCCAGTTCTTC
TRBJ2-1 | - | TRBV5-1 | - | 14 | CASSFSRANNEQFF | TGCGCCAGCAGCTTTTCCAGGGCGAACAATGAGCAGTTCTTC
TRBJ1-3 | - | TRBV9 | - | 18 | CASSVDPGQGGPGNTIYF | TGTGCCAGCAGCGTAGACCCAGGGCAGGGAGGCCCTGGAAACACCATATATTTT
TRBJ1-1 | - | TRBV6-2/TRBV6-3 | TRBD1 | 15 | CASSMTGGVETEAFF | TGTGCCAGCAGTATGACAGGGGGCGTTGAGACTGAAGCTTTCTTT
TRBJ2-3 | - | TRBV7-3 | TRBD2 | 15 | CASSLAGVTTDTQYF | TGTGCCAGCAGCTTAGCGGGGGTTACCACAGATACGCAGTATTTT
TRBJ2-7 | - | TRBV14 | TRBD2 | 12 | CASSQASGEQYF | TGTGCCAGCAGCCAAGCTAGCGGCGAGCAGTACTTC
TRBJ1-5 | - | TRBV5-1 | - | 14 | CASSLSQGGKPQHF | TGCGCCAGCAGCTTGTCACAGGGCGGTAAGCCCCAGCATTTT
TRBJ2-2 | - | TRBV18 | TRBD2 | 18 | CASSPLSSGGPSTGELFF | TGTGCCAGCTCACCGCTCTCTAGCGGGGGGCCCTCCACCGGGGAGCTGTTTTTT
TRBJ1-2 | - | TRBV20-1 | TRBD1 | 14 | CSASPSGTGRGYTF | TGCAGTGCTAGTCCCTCCGGGACAGGGCGAGGCTACACCTTC
TRBJ2-3 | - | TRBV2 | - | 15 | CASSEYRFSTDTQYF | TGTGCCAGCAGTGAATACAGATTTAGCACAGATACGCAGTATTTT
TRBJ2-6 | once | TRBV18 | - | 17 | CASSPTGPSSGANVLTF | TGTGCCAGCTCACCAACAGGGCCTAGCTCTGGGGCCAACGTCCTGACTTTC
TRBJ1-2 | - | TRBV19 | TRBD1 | 15 | CASSAWTGGNHGYTF | TGTGCCAGTAGTGCCTGGACAGGGGGGAACCATGGCTACACCTTC
TRBJ1-3 | - | TRBV5-5 | - | 16 | CASSLLLTVSGNTIYF | TGTGCCAGCAGCCTCCTATTGACAGTCTCTGGAAACACCATATATTTT
TRBJ2-3 | - | TRBV5-1 | TRBD2 | 16 | CASSLARLAGPDTQYF | TGCGCCAGCAGCTTGGCTAGACTAGCGGGACCAGATACGCAGTATTTT
TRBJ2-2 | - | TRBV5-8 | - | 15 | CASRAGTRITGELFF | TGTGCCAGCAGGGCCGGGACACGGATAACCGGGGAGCTGTTTTTT
TRBJ2-7 | - | TRBV11-3 | TRBD1 | 14 | CASSSGTGGFEQYF | TGTGCCAGCAGCTCGGGGACAGGGGGCTTCGAGCAGTACTTC
TRBJ1-3 | - | TRBV6-5 | - | 15 | CASSYSKAGRNTIYF | TGTGCCAGCAGTTACTCGAAGGCAGGAAGAAACACCATATATTTT
TRBJ1-4 | - | TRBV5-1 | TRBD1 | 14 | CASSQDRGRQKLFF | TGCGCCAGCAGCCAGGACAGGGGGAGGCAAAAACTGTTTTTT
TRBJ1-2 | - | TRBV4-1 | - | 17 | CASSLPPQGMAGYGYTF | TGCGCCAGCAGCCTCCCACCCCAGGGGATGGCTGGATATGGCTACACCTTC
TRBJ1-4 | - | TRBV9 | TRBD1 | 16 | CASSSLRQGADEKLFF | TGTGCCAGCAGCTCTTTGAGACAGGGGGCGGATGAAAAACTGTTTTTT